Shown below are 21 T cell receptor beta chains from a single sample sequenced in a study of blood T cell repertoires in COVID-19. Some clones are missing from TCRdb's copy, which holds only in-frame ones; the method was immunoSEQ multiplex PCR. The sample contains about 210,000 clones, over 70% of which appear only once. The material sequenced was peripheral blood. The receptors shown here come from a woman in her seventies with acute or convalescent COVID-19.

This rearrangement joins TRBV6-2 or TRBV6-3 to TRBJ2-3; D may be TRBD2 (6 bases). Trimming removed 5 bases at V and 3 bases at J, with 15 bases between. The CDR3 consists of 15 residues. The germline gives CDR1 MNHEY, CDR2 SVGEGT. CDR3 DNA: TGTGCCAGCAGTCAACGGGAGAGCGCTACAGATACGCAGTATTTT. It codes for CASSQRESATDTQYF.

This clone was counted a few times. The rearrangement uses TRBV7-2 and TRBJ2-2, with no clear D. The length of the CDR3 is 14 residues. Germline V gene lookup returns CDR1 SGHTA and CDR2 FQGNSA. V lost 1 base, J lost 9 bases, and 12 bases lay in between. CDR3 DNA sequence: TGTGCCAGCAGCTTAGAGGCTACAGATAGGGAGCTGTTTTTT. Residues: CASSLEATDRELFF.

The CDR3 nucleotides are TGTGCCAGCAGCGTAGATCTCGGGACAGGGTTAGAGACCCAGTACTTC. Translated, it gives CASSVDLGTGLETQYF. The chain recombines TRBV9 with TRBJ2-5, with TRBD1 matching 9 bases. V shed 0 bases, J shed 4 bases, and the junction held 7 bases outside the gene matches. This CDR3 region has 16 residues. Germline lookup yields CDR1 SGDLS and CDR2 YYNGEE.

This clone was seen only once. The chain has TRBV7-8 and TRBJ2-7; 11 nucleotides line up with TRBD2. Germline loops: CDR1 SGHVS, CDR2 FQNEAQ. Trimming took 3 bases from V and 1 from J; bases not matched to a gene: 2. This CDR3 contains 15 residues. The CDR3 bases are TGTGCCAGCAGCTTCTTAGCGGGGGGGTCCTACGAGCAGTACTTC. It is translated as CASSFLAGGSYEQYF. Together with reference TRBV7-8 and TRBJ2-7, the CDR3 gives the full variable domain: GAGVSQSPRYKVAKRGQDVALRCDPISGHVSLFWYQQALGQGPEFLTYFQNEAQLDKSGLPSDRFFAERPEGSVSTLKIQRTQQEDSAVYLCASSFLAGGSYEQYFGPGTRLTVT.

This chain uses TRBV2 with TRBJ1-6; tentative D call: TRBD1 (6 bases). The CDR3 runs to 15 residues. CDR1 is SNHLY and CDR2 is FYNNEI in the germline V gene. The V end lost 6 bases, the J end lost 7 bases, and 16 bases lay between the germline ends. The CDR3 sequence: CASSVHREENSPLHF. CDR3 nucleotides: TGTGCCAGCAGCGTCCACAGGGAAGAGAATTCACCCCTCCACTTT.

The V gene is TRBV5-1, the J gene TRBJ2-3; 12 positions match TRBD2. This CDR3 has 17 amino acids. Germline CDR1 reads SGHRS; CDR2 reads YFSETQ. The junction had 7 bases not matched to a gene; V was cut back by 4 bases and J by 1 base. The CDR3 DNA sequence: TGCGCCAGCAGCGAAGGGACTAGCGGGTTCGGCACAGATACGCAGTATTTT. It codes for CASSEGTSGFGTDTQYF.

The J gene is TRBJ1-3, the V gene TRBV2; TRBD1 agrees at 8 bases. With 0 bases clipped from V and 1 base from J, the junction kept 2 bases outside the gene matches. Germline CDR1 SNHLY, CDR2 FYNNEI. The CDR3 totals 16 residues. The CDR3 is CASSEATGGSGNTIYF. In DNA, the CDR3 is TGTGCCAGCAGTGAAGCCACAGGGGGGTCTGGAAACACCATATATTTT.

The chain is built from TRBV27 and TRBJ1-2, with 8 bases fitting TRBD1. Germline-derived CDR1 and CDR2 are MNHEY and SMNVEV (reference sequence). After removal of 4 bases from V and 2 bases from J, the junction contained 9 bases not matched to a gene. This CDR3 is built from 16 residues. CDR3 coding DNA: TGTGCCAGCAGTTCTCTAAGGTCAGGGGGCAACTATGGCTACACCTTC. Protein product: CASSSLRSGGNYGYTF.

This clone has more than one count but fewer than ten. V usage is TRBV7-2 and J usage is TRBJ1-6; weak D call: TRBD1 (5 bases). CDR1 is SGHTA, CDR2 FQGNSA, per germline. V was shortened by 4 bases and J by 7 bases, with 20 bases between the two germline ends. The CDR3 covers 17 residues. The CDR3 sequence is CASSSRGEGTFNSPLHF. The CDR3 DNA sequence: TGTGCCAGCAGCTCCCGGGGGGAGGGCACCTTCAATTCACCCCTCCACTTT. Complete variable domain (other parts from reference TRBV7-2 and TRBJ1-6): GAGVSQSPSNKVTEKGKDVELRCDPISGHTALYWYRQSLGQGLEFLIYFQGNSAPDKSGLPSDRFSAERTGGSVSTLTIQRTQQEDSAVYLCASSSRGEGTFNSPLHFGNGTRLTVT.

The rearrangement uses TRBV5-1 and TRBJ1-1; D is perhaps TRBD1 (5 bases). Germline-derived CDR1 and CDR2 are SGHRS and YFSETQ. Trimming removed 0 bases at V and 0 bases at J, with 12 bases between. This CDR3 region has 16 residues. In nucleotides, the CDR3 is TGCGCCAGCAGCTTGGAGGGCAGGGCCATGAACACTGAAGCTTTCTTT. Translating it yields CASSLEGRAMNTEAFF.

The chain carries TRBV19 and TRBJ2-3, with 8 bases lining up with TRBD1. Germline V CDR1 and CDR2: LNHDA, SQIVND (reference sequence). Germline trimming cut 5 bases from V and 4 bases from J; bases unmatched to any gene: 11. The CDR3 has 16 residues. The CDR3 protein is CASSSRQGYLSDTQYF. Here the CDR3 DNA reads TGTGCCAGTAGTTCTCGACAGGGGTACCTTTCAGATACGCAGTATTTT.

The CDR3: CASSEGWGGSQYV. DNA of the CDR3: TGTGCCAGCAGTGAAGGGTGGGGAGGCAGCCAGTACGTC. This chain connects TRBV6-1 to TRBJ2-7; D perhaps matches TRBD2 (6 bases). The CDR3 totals 13 residues. The germline V and J ends were trimmed by 1 base and 10 bases, with 14 bases remaining between them. Germline V gene sequence: CDR1 MNHNS, CDR2 SASEGT.

The CDR3 DNA reads as TGTGCCAGCAGTCCCCGCCAACAGGCCGCGAATAGCAATCAGCCCCAGCATTTT. Its protein is CASSPRQQAANSNQPQHF. The chain links TRBV27 to TRBJ1-5, with a weak D call TRBD1 (5 bases). This CDR3 contains 18 residues. From germline, CDR1 is MNHEY and CDR2 SMNVEV (reference sequence). V was trimmed by 5 bases and J by 0 bases, leaving 20 bases between them.

The V gene is TRBV7-2, the J gene TRBJ2-1; perhaps TRBD2 as D (6 bases). The germline gives CDR1 SGHTA, CDR2 FQGNSA. Trimming shortened V by 3 bases and J by 7 bases, and 19 bases separated the two germline ends. This CDR3 spans 16 amino acids. This CDR3 reads CASSFLPSGGINEQFF. In nucleotides, the CDR3 is TGTGCCAGCAGCTTTCTTCCGTCCGGGGGTATAAATGAGCAGTTCTTC.

This clone was counted between two and nine times. This chain connects TRBV4-3 to TRBJ1-2; D ambiguous. The CDR3 totals 12 residues. The ends were cut back, 4 bases at V and 6 bases at J, with 9 bases in the middle. Germline V lookup: CDR1 LGHNA, CDR2 YSLEER. This CDR3 is CASSRNRDGYTF. The CDR3, as DNA: TGCGCCAGCAGCCGGAACAGAGATGGCTACACCTTC.

The chain couples TRBV18 to TRBJ2-3, with 9 positions matching TRBD2. In germline, CDR1 is KGHSH, CDR2 LQKENI. CDR3 length: 15 amino acids. V lost 3 bases and J lost 5; bases outside the gene matches: 6. This CDR3 is CASSPPSTSGDTQYF. The CDR3 coding sequence is TGTGCCAGCTCACCCCCTTCGACTAGCGGAGATACGCAGTATTTT.

The chain combines TRBV30 with TRBJ1-6; D may be TRBD1 (5 bases). The CDR3 has 15 residues. The germline V and J ends were trimmed by 3 bases and 10 bases, with 19 bases remaining between them. Germline-derived CDR1 and CDR2 are GTSNPN and SVGIG (reference sequence). The CDR3 here is CAWRRGLSPWSPLHF. In DNA form, the CDR3 reads TGTGCCTGGAGGAGGGGACTGTCCCCTTGGTCACCCCTCCACTTT.

The J gene is TRBJ2-2, the V gene TRBV7-9; D is ambiguous. V was trimmed by 3 bases and J by 3 bases, leaving 5 bases between them. Germline V lookup: CDR1 SEHNR, CDR2 FQNEAQ (reference sequence). The length of the CDR3 is 13 residues. The CDR3 is CASSFSHTGELFF. CDR3 nucleotide sequence: TGTGCCAGCAGCTTCTCTCACACCGGGGAGCTGTTTTTT.

DNA of the CDR3: TGTGCCACCAGGGACTGGGAATCAGATACGCAGTATTTT. It is translated as CATRDWESDTQYF. This sequence joins TRBV24-1 and TRBJ2-3; perhaps TRBD2 as D (5 bases). V lost 7 bases, J lost 4 bases, and 11 bases lay in between. This CDR3 is 13 amino acids long. Germline CDR1 is KGHDR and CDR2 is SFDVKD.

The chain couples TRBV25-1 to TRBJ2-5, with a weak D call TRBD2 (6 bases). The V gene lost 1 base and the J gene lost 2 bases, with 11 bases spanning the gap. This CDR3 is 15 amino acids long. The germline V gene has CDR1 MGHDK and CDR2 SYGVNS. The chain's CDR3 is CASSESRRGQETQYF. As DNA, the CDR3 is TGTGCCAGCAGTGAATCCAGGCGGGGTCAAGAGACCCAGTACTTC.

This clone has just one count. The chain carries TRBV28 and TRBJ1-4, with 9 positions matching TRBD1. There are 17 residues in the CDR3. The V gene end was trimmed by 2 bases and the J gene end by 7 bases; junction bases not matched to a gene: 11. Germline CDR1 reads MDHEN; CDR2 reads SYDVKM. The CDR3 nucleotides are TGTGCCAGCAGTTTACAGTCTTTGGACAGGGGTAGTGAAAAACTGTTTTTT. It specifies CASSLQSLDRGSEKLFF.